The 7 T cell receptor beta chains presented below share a single source sample, sequenced in a study of T cell responses to AZD1222 COVID-19 vaccine listed by TCRdb under 2021. The sample's time point label, in plain terms: about 28 days (+/-7) after the second vaccine dose. The method behind the library was the immunoSEQ multiplex PCR assay. This is the immuneACCESS table as TCRdb keeps it, with only in-frame sequences that have V and J called. A part of the clones is gone; compared with another copy, unresolved V genes explain less than half, and the rest is unexplained. The sample table holds some 120,000 clones, of which 89% were seen once. Clones ranked in the top ten supply 9.5% of the sample. Sequenced material: peripheral blood, taken 28 days after the second AZD1222 dose. The receptors stem from an adult who received the AZD1222 COVID-19 vaccine.

The chain uses TRBV25-1 and TRBJ1-1; TRBD1 matches at 8 bases. The trim removed 2 bases at V and 3 bases at J, leaving 5 bases unmatched. Germline assignment: CDR1 MGHDK and CDR2 SYGVNS. The CDR3 totals 15 residues. CDR3 loop: CASSEPTQGDTEAFF. Written as DNA, the CDR3 is TGTGCCAGCAGTGAACCGACACAGGGGGACACTGAAGCTTTCTTT.

The chain's CDR3 is CASSFSGVPPGNTIYF. CDR3 bases: TGCGCCAGCAGCTTTTCAGGGGTACCCCCTGGAAACACCATATATTTT. The chain recombines TRBV5-1 with TRBJ1-3; a possible D gene is TRBD1 (6 bases). The CDR3 sequence is 16 residues long. V gave up 2 bases and J gave up 2 bases, with 14 bases separating them. Germline CDR1 SGHRS, CDR2 YFSETQ.

The gene calls are TRBV30 and TRBJ2-1; D remains ambiguous. This CDR3 is built from 15 residues. Germline V gene lookup returns CDR1 GTSNPN and CDR2 SVGIG (reference sequence). V was trimmed by 0 bases and J by 4 bases, leaving 13 bases between them. CDR3 in amino acids: CAWSVEPSRYNEQFF. CDR3 sequence (DNA): TGTGCCTGGAGTGTGGAGCCGAGTAGGTACAATGAGCAGTTCTTC.

V is TRBV10-3 and J is TRBJ2-3; D unclear. The CDR3 sequence is 13 residues long. The ends were cut back, 7 bases at V and 6 bases at J, with 14 bases in the middle. Germline CDR1 is ENHRY and CDR2 is SYGVKD. The CDR3: CAITLDPGDTQYF. The CDR3 DNA reads TGTGCCATCACCTTGGACCCGGGTGATACGCAGTATTTT.

The chain has TRBV2 and TRBJ2-1, with 13 bases identical to TRBD2. The V segment lost 6 bases and the J segment 5 bases; nucleotides outside the gene matches: 4. This CDR3 has 15 amino acids. Per the germline V gene, CDR1 is SNHLY and CDR2 is FYNNEI. The CDR3 reads CASRTTSGGNNEQFF. The CDR3 DNA is TGTGCCAGCAGGACGACTAGCGGGGGGAACAATGAGCAGTTCTTC.

The genes are TRBV19 and TRBJ2-1; tentative D call: TRBD1 (6 bases). Germline CDR1 is LNHDA and CDR2 is SQIVND (reference sequence). The CDR3 sequence is 14 residues long. Trimming left V 2 bases short and J 8 bases short, with 13 bases between. CDR3 sequence (DNA): TGTGCCAGTAGTATACCCGGGACATCCGATGAGCAGTTCTTC. Amino acids: CASSIPGTSDEQFF.

This chain links TRBV7-9 with TRBJ2-7; TRBD1 aligns across 7 bases. The germline gives CDR1 SEHNR, CDR2 FQNEAQ (reference sequence). The CDR3 consists of 15 residues. The V and J ends lost 8 bases and 0 bases, in that order; junction bases with no gene match: 10. The CDR3 sequence is CASESTGVDSYEQYF. The CDR3, as DNA: TGTGCCAGCGAAAGCACAGGGGTGGACTCCTACGAGCAGTACTTC.